This TCR beta chain was obtained from a study of T cell responses to AZD1222 COVID-19 vaccine. Study findings and constraints: Donor demographics were predominantly white British with a female majority; clonal diversity may be underestimated. Recipients of AZD1222 seropositive at baseline numbered only 6 or 7. Unmutated variant regions reportedly attract nearly half of all spike-specific TCRs.

TCRdb's copy holds only in-frame clones and misses some; the assay was immunoSEQ multiplex PCR. The sample comprises 95,000 to 150,000 clones, less than 90% of which are singletons, and 4.4% rests with the top ten. With 7 bases removed from V and 2 bases from J, the gap between germline ends came to 12 bases. The CDR3 is 13 amino acids. From germline, CDR1 is MNHEY and CDR2 SVGAGI. This clone was found once. What it binds is not known. The input for sequencing was peripheral blood, taken on day 0 of AZD1222 vaccination. The chain has TRBV6-5 and TRBJ2-7, with TRBD2 as a possible D gene (6 bases). The TCR originated in an adult in good health. The CDR3 bases are TGTGCCAGCAACCTAGCGCCCACCTACGAGCAGTACTTC. Protein product: CASNLAPTYEQYF.